There are many counts of the clone carrying this T cell receptor beta chain. These data originate in a study of blood T cells in healthy people across ages. The CDR3 is made up of 16 amino acids. Looked up from germline, CDR1 is MNHNY and CDR2 is SVGAGI (reference sequence). V lost 5 bases and J lost 4; bases outside the gene matches: 13. It was with a sample-barcoded 5' primer and a J-beta primer mix that a second PCR of roughly 6 to 12 cycles was run. TCRdb passed the 5' RACE reads through MiXCR, listing each CDR3 protein once. The table includes hundreds of thousands of distinct CDR3 sequences, approximately 30% detected once.

The chain is built from TRBV6-6 and TRBJ2-5, with 7 bases aligning to TRBD2. Sequences were obtained from blood. The TCR originated in a woman of 80 years or more in good health. CDR3 region: CASSQPEGGTSETQYF. CDR3 DNA sequence: TGTGCCAGCAGTCAACCGGAGGGAGGGACTTCAGAGACCCAGTACTTC.